The 25 T cell receptor beta chains listed next were all sequenced from one sample in a study of blood T cell repertoires in COVID-19 (dated by TCRdb to between 2020 and 2021). The library relied on the immunoSEQ multiplex PCR assay. TCRdb provides this immuneACCESS table in a form limited to in-frame rearrangements. Some clones are lacking; in checked studies, under half of them reflect an unresolved V gene, and why the rest are absent is not known. The sample contains roughly 120,000 clones, over 60% of them found a single time. Of the sample, around 5.9% falls within the top ten clones. Material for sequencing was peripheral blood. These TCRs come from a man aged 65 to 79 with acute or convalescent COVID-19.

This chain's CDR3 is CASRPGQRETQYF. The CDR3, as DNA: TGTGCCAGTAGGCCGGGACAGAGAGAGACCCAGTACTTC. V usage is TRBV19 and J usage is TRBJ2-5, with 7 positions matching TRBD1. Germline values: CDR1 LNHDA, CDR2 SQIVND (reference sequence). CDR3 length: 13 amino acids. V was pared by 6 bases and J by 4 bases, with 5 bases of the junction left unmatched.

The genes are TRBV9 and TRBJ2-2, with D possibly matching TRBD2 (6 bases). Germline CDR1 is SGDLS and CDR2 is YYNGEE. Trimming removed 4 bases at V and 1 base at J, with 11 bases between. The CDR3 is 15 amino acids. The CDR3 here is CASSLHSGNTGELFF. CDR3 in DNA: TGTGCCAGCAGCCTCCATAGCGGGAACACCGGGGAGCTGTTTTTT.

This chain uses TRBV19 with TRBJ1-1; D uncertain. Germline CDR1 and CDR2: LNHDA and SQIVND (reference sequence). Trimming shortened V by 7 bases and J by 1 base, and 10 bases separated the two germline ends. The CDR3 consists of 13 residues. CDR3 amino acids: CASTFLGNTEAFF. As DNA, the CDR3 is TGTGCCAGTACGTTCCTAGGGAACACTGAAGCTTTCTTT. The full variable domain, completed using reference TRBV19 and TRBJ1-1, is DGGITQSPKYLFRKEGQNVTLSCEQNLNHDAMYWYRQDPGQGLRLIYYSQIVNDFQKGDIAEGYSVSREKKESFPLTVTSAQKNPTAFYLCASTFLGNTEAFFGQGTRLTVV.

This clone was detected once. The rearrangement joins TRBV18 to TRBJ2-7; tentative D call: TRBD1 (6 bases). Germline-derived CDR1 and CDR2 are KGHSH and LQKENI. V was trimmed by 1 base and J by 0 bases, leaving 7 bases between them. The length of the CDR3 is 14 residues. In DNA form, the CDR3 reads TGTGCCAGCTCACCACTGGACAGCTCCTACGAGCAGTACTTC. Its translation: CASSPLDSSYEQYF.

The V call is TRBV2, the J call TRBJ2-7; 7 positions agree with TRBD1. The germline V gene encodes CDR1 SNHLY and CDR2 FYNNEI. The CDR3 contains 15 residues. Trimming removed 6 bases from V and 3 bases from J; junction bases left unmatched: 11. The CDR3 nucleotides are TGTGCCAGCAGCGCTGAGACAGGGCCCCTCTACGAGCAGTACTTC. Amino acid sequence: CASSAETGPLYEQYF.

This chain joins TRBV5-4 and TRBJ2-5; 9 nucleotides align to TRBD2. The CDR3 contains 15 residues. The V gene end was trimmed by 4 bases and the J gene end by 4 bases; junction bases not matched to a gene: 8. Germline assignment: CDR1 SGHNT and CDR2 YYREEE (reference sequence). The CDR3 coding sequence is TGTGCCAGCAGCCCGCGGGGGGGCCTGAGAGAGACCCAGTACTTC. Translated, it gives CASSPRGGLRETQYF.

The rearrangement uses TRBV28 and TRBJ1-5; maybe TRBD1 (5 bases). The length of the CDR3 is 15 residues. Germline assignment: CDR1 MDHEN and CDR2 SYDVKM. V lost 4 bases and J lost 3, with 13 bases in between. The chain's CDR3 is CASSSNGGYNQPQHF. CDR3 DNA: TGTGCCAGCAGTTCAAATGGGGGGTACAATCAGCCCCAGCATTTT. The full variable domain, in which reference TRBV28 and TRBJ1-5 provide the parts outside the CDR3, is DVKVTQSSRYLVKRTGEKVFLECVQDMDHENMFWYRQDPGLGLRLIYFSYDVKMKEKGDIPEGYSVSREKKERFSLILESASTNQTSMYLCASSSNGGYNQPQHFGDGTRLSIL.

This clone has a handful of counts. The V gene is TRBV7-9, the J gene TRBJ2-7; tentatively, D is TRBD1 (5 bases). CDR1 and CDR2 (germline): SEHNR, FQNEAQ (reference sequence). Trimming left V 1 base short and J 0 bases short, with 10 bases between. The CDR3 consists of 15 residues. CDR3 sequence (DNA): TGTGCCAGCAGCTTAGGGGGCCCGACCTCCTACGAGCAGTACTTC. Translating gives CASSLGGPTSYEQYF.

The chain couples TRBV7-9 to TRBJ1-2; TRBD1 matches 8 bases. The CDR3 has 13 residues. V dropped 3 bases and J dropped 3; count of bases not matched to a gene: 0. Germline lookup yields CDR1 SEHNR and CDR2 FQNEAQ (reference sequence). CDR3 protein: CASSLGQDYGYTF. The CDR3 DNA is TGTGCCAGCAGCTTGGGACAGGACTATGGCTACACCTTC.

The table lists this clone with a few counts. The rearrangement joins TRBV6-5 to TRBJ1-2, with D perhaps matching TRBD1 (5 bases). The V gene's germline CDR1 is MNHEY and CDR2 SVGAGI. The CDR3 sequence is 14 residues long. V was cut by 5 bases and J by 0 bases, with 10 bases left in between. The CDR3 loop reads CASSRGSANYGYTF. The CDR3 DNA sequence: TGTGCCAGCAGTAGGGGCTCAGCTAACTATGGCTACACCTTC.

V and J are TRBV7-9 and TRBJ1-5, with D perhaps TRBD1 (5 bases). The V end lost 5 bases, the J end lost 1 base, and 15 bases lay between the germline ends. The germline gives CDR1 SEHNR, CDR2 FQNEAQ (reference sequence). The CDR3 is 16 residues long. The CDR3 protein is CASSPSGRGSNQPQHF. CDR3 bases: TGTGCCAGCAGCCCCTCAGGCCGGGGGAGCAATCAGCCCCAGCATTTT.

CDR3 in amino acids: CASSPLTRGTEAFF. The CDR3 nucleotides read TGTGCCAGCAGCCCCCTCACCAGGGGTACTGAAGCTTTCTTT. This chain uses TRBV6-2 or TRBV6-3 with TRBJ1-1; D perhaps matches TRBD1 (6 bases). Germline assignment: CDR1 MNHEY and CDR2 SVGEGT. The V end lost 6 bases, the J end lost 5 bases, and 16 bases lay between the germline ends. The CDR3 contains 14 residues.

This chain joins TRBV28 and TRBJ2-5; 13 bases are a match to TRBD2. Per the germline V gene, CDR1 is MDHEN and CDR2 is SYDVKM. This CDR3 has 18 residues. V trimming: 8 bases; J trimming: 5 bases; junction bases outside the gene matches: 17. CDR3 coding DNA: TGTGCCAGCGGATTTGGACTAGCGGGAGAAGTGGGGCGTGAGACCCAGTACTTC. It codes for CASGFGLAGEVGRETQYF. The full variable domain, with the rest looked up from reference TRBV28 and TRBJ2-5, is DVKVTQSSRYLVKRTGEKVFLECVQDMDHENMFWYRQDPGLGLRLIYFSYDVKMKEKGDIPEGYSVSREKKERFSLILESASTNQTSMYLCASGFGLAGEVGRETQYFGPGTRLLVL.

The chain carries TRBV3-1 (or the pseudogene TRBV3-2) and TRBJ1-2; TRBD1 matches 10 bases. After removal of 1 base from V and 4 bases from J, the junction contained 6 bases not matched to a gene. The length of the CDR3 is 16 residues. Germline V lookup: CDR1 LGHDT, CDR2 YNNKEL (reference sequence). The CDR3: CASSQATGGVSYGYTF. In DNA, the CDR3 is TGTGCCAGCAGCCAAGCGACAGGGGGCGTCTCCTATGGCTACACCTTC.

The chain is built from TRBV19 and TRBJ1-1, with D perhaps matching TRBD1 (6 bases). Per the germline V gene, CDR1 is LNHDA and CDR2 is SQIVND (reference sequence). The ends were cut back, 9 bases at V and 2 bases at J, with 19 bases in the middle. This CDR3 contains 15 residues. This chain's CDR3 is CASRTDRTVNTEAFF. CDR3 bases: TGTGCCAGCAGGACGGATCGGACAGTTAACACTGAAGCTTTCTTT.

The gene calls are TRBV5-1 and TRBJ1-2, with TRBD1 as a possible D gene (6 bases). The CDR3 is 15 amino acids. Trimming shortened V by 0 bases and J by 7 bases, and 16 bases separated the two germline ends. Per germline, CDR1 SGHRS and CDR2 YFSETQ. CDR3 sequence reads: CASSLASLQGGGYTF. Here the CDR3 DNA reads TGCGCCAGCAGCTTGGCCTCTTTACAGGGTGGTGGCTACACCTTC.

This clone was counted a few times. The CDR3 is CASSLGGRGFGYTF. The CDR3 DNA reads as TGTGCCAGCAGCTTGGGCGGGCGGGGGTTTGGCTACACCTTC. V is TRBV5-4 and J is TRBJ1-2; TRBD1 might be the D (5 bases). The V gene's germline CDR1 is SGHNT and CDR2 YYREEE (reference sequence). The CDR3 runs 14 residues. V was pared by 0 bases and J by 7 bases, with 13 bases between.

V is TRBV6-6 and J is TRBJ1-1; no clear D gene. This CDR3 spans 14 amino acids. From germline, CDR1 is MNHNY and CDR2 SVGAGI (reference sequence). The V gene lost 5 bases and the J gene lost 1 base, with 11 bases spanning the gap. As DNA, the CDR3 is TGTGCCAGCAGTCCCGCTGACAAGAACACTGAAGCTTTCTTT. Translating it yields CASSPADKNTEAFF.

The chain carries TRBV5-1 and TRBJ1-1; 7 bases fit TRBD1. The V and J ends lost 0 bases and 5 bases, in that order; junction bases with no gene match: 4. Per germline, CDR1 SGHRS and CDR2 YFSETQ. The CDR3 is 14 residues long. DNA of the CDR3: TGCGCCAGCAGCTTGGAGGGCAGGGGGACTGAAGCTTTCTTT. Translation gives CASSLEGRGTEAFF.

V gene TRBV14 combines with J gene TRBJ2-7, with 9 bases matching TRBD2. This CDR3 spans 14 amino acids. The J segment lost 4 bases and the V segment lost 4 bases, leaving 5 bases of the junction unmatched. Looked up from germline, CDR1 is SGHDN and CDR2 is FVKESK. CDR3 DNA sequence: TGTGCCAGCAGCCTCGGCCTAGCGGGATACGAGCAGTACTTC. Protein product: CASSLGLAGYEQYF.

This chain links TRBV6-4 with TRBJ2-7; 15 bases map to TRBD2. The CDR3 loop spans 18 amino acids. Trimming took 5 bases from V and 5 from J; bases not matched to a gene: 13. In germline, CDR1 is MRHNA, CDR2 SNTAGT. CDR3 region: CASSTRLGTSGRINEQYF. The CDR3 nucleotides are TGTGCCAGCAGTACCCGACTAGGGACTAGCGGGAGGATTAACGAGCAGTACTTC.

This clone was detected only a few times. J is TRBJ2-2 and V is TRBV3-1 (or the pseudogene TRBV3-2); D unresolved. Germline CDR1 reads LGHDT; CDR2 reads YNNKEL (reference sequence). V lost 1 base and J 2 bases, leaving 8 bases between the germline ends. The CDR3 covers 15 residues. The CDR3 nucleotides read TGTGCCAGCAGCCAAGGCGCTATCAACACCGGGGAGCTGTTTTTT. Amino acids: CASSQGAINTGELFF.

The J gene is TRBJ1-2, the V gene TRBV18; 7 nucleotides line up with TRBD1. Germline loops: CDR1 KGHSH, CDR2 LQKENI. The CDR3 extends over 12 amino acids. With 5 bases clipped from V and 8 bases from J, the junction kept 5 bases outside the gene matches. The CDR3: CASSFYRGGYTF. CDR3 nucleotides: TGTGCCAGCTCATTCTACAGGGGCGGCTACACCTTC.

The chain's CDR3 is CASSRTAYNEQFF. In nucleotides, the CDR3 is TGTGCCAGCAGTAGGACAGCATACAATGAGCAGTTCTTC. This chain joins TRBV6-5 and TRBJ2-1; a weak D match, TRBD1 (6 bases). The CDR3 is 13 residues long. Germline assignment: CDR1 MNHEY and CDR2 SVGAGI. Trimming left V 5 bases short and J 4 bases short, with 9 bases between.

The chain links TRBV7-8 to TRBJ2-3; 9 bases match TRBD2. The CDR3 contains 15 residues. J lost 5 bases, V lost 1 base, and 4 bases had no gene match. Germline assignment: CDR1 SGHVS and CDR2 FQNEAQ. In DNA, the CDR3 is TGTGCCAGCAGCTTAGTAAGCGGGGGGCTAGATACGCAGTATTTT. This sequence encodes CASSLVSGGLDTQYF.